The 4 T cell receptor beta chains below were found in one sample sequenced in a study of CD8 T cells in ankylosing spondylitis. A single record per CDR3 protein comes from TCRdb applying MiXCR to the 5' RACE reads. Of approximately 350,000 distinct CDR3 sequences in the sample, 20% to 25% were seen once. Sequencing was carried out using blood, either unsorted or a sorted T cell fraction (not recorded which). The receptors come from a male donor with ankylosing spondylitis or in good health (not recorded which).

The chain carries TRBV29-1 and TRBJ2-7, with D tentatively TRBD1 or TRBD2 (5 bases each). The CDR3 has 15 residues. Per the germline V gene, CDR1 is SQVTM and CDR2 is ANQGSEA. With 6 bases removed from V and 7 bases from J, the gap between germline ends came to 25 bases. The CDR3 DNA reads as TGCAGCGTCCTAGGGCCCCGGGACCCGCCATGGGAGCAGTACTTC. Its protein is CSVLGPRDPPWEQYF.

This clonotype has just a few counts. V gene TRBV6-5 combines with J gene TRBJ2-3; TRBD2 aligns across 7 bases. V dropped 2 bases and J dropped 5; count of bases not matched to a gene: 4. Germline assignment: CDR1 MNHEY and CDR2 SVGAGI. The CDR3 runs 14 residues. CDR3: CASSYGGDLDTQYF. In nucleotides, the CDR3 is TGTGCCAGCAGTTACGGGGGGGATTTAGATACGCAGTATTTT.

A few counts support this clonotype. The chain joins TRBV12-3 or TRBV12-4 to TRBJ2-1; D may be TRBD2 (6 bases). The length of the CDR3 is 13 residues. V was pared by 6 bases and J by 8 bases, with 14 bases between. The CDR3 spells CASRDAGPDEQFF. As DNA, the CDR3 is TGTGCCAGCAGGGACGCGGGGCCTGATGAGCAGTTCTTC.

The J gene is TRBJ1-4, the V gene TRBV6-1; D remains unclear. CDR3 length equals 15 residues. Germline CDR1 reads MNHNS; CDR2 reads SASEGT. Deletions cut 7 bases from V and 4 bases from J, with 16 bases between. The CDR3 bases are TGTGCCAGCAACCCAGTAGCCTGGGGTAATGAAAAACTGTTTTTT. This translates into CASNPVAWGNEKLFF.